This TCR beta chain was documented in a study of patients and donors after allogeneic stem cell transplantation. V was shortened by 1 base and J by 1 base, with 13 bases between the two germline ends. The CDR3 has 17 amino acids. Per germline, CDR1 LGHDT and CDR2 YNNKEL (reference sequence). TCRdb redid the calling of the RT-PCR reads with MiXCR, one entry per CDR3 protein. Of about a million distinct CDR3 sequences in the sample, approximately 18% were seen once. This clonotype has more than one count but fewer than ten. Sequencing was performed on blood, either unsorted or a sorted T cell fraction (not recorded which). This TCR derives from a human donor who was either an allogeneic HSCT recipient or a stem cell or donor lymphocyte infusion donor (not recorded which). It is not recorded whose cells these are; they may come from a transplant donor. The genes are TRBV3-1 and TRBJ2-2, with D maybe TRBD1 (7 bases). The CDR3: CASSQGYRGGNTGELFF. Here the CDR3 DNA reads TGTGCCAGCAGCCAAGGATACAGGGGAGGGAACACCGGGGAGCTGTTTTTT. Full variable domain (missing parts from reference TRBV3-1 and TRBJ2-2): DTAVSQTPKYLVTQMGNDKSIKCEQNLGHDTMYWYKQDSKKFLKIMFSYNNKELIINETVPNRFSPKSPDKAHLNLHINSLELGDSAVYFCASSQGYRGGNTGELFFGEGSRLTVL.